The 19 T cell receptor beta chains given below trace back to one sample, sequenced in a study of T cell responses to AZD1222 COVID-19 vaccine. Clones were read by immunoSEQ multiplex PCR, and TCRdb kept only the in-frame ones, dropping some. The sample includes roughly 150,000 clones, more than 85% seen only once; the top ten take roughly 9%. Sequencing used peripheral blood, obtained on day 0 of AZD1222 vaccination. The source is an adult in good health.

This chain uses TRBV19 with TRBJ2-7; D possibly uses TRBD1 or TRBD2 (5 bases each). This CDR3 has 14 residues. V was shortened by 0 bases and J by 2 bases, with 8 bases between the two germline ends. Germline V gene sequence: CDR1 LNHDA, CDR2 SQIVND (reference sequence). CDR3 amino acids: CASSIEGTAYEQYF. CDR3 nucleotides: TGTGCCAGTAGTATAGAAGGGACGGCCTACGAGCAGTACTTC.

CDR3 DNA sequence: TGTGCCAGCAGCTTCAACGGGAAGCACTCACCCCTCCACTTT. Its translation is CASSFNGKHSPLHF. The gene calls are TRBV5-4 and TRBJ1-6; D is uncertain. Germline-derived CDR1 and CDR2 are SGHNT and YYREEE (reference sequence). The CDR3 spans 14 residues. Trimming left V 2 bases short and J 10 bases short, with 13 bases between. Filled out from reference TRBV5-4 and TRBJ1-6, the complete variable domain reads ETGVTQSPTHLIKTRGQQVTLRCSSQSGHNTVSWYQQALGQGPQFIFQYYREEENGRGNFPPRFSGLQFPNYSSELNVNALELDDSALYLCASSFNGKHSPLHFGNGTRLTVT.

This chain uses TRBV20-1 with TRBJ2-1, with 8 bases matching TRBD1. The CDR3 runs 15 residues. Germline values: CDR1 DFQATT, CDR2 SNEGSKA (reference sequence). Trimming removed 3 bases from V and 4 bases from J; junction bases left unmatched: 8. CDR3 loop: CSASLAGGAYNEQFF. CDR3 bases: TGCAGTGCTAGTCTGGCAGGGGGCGCGTACAATGAGCAGTTCTTC.

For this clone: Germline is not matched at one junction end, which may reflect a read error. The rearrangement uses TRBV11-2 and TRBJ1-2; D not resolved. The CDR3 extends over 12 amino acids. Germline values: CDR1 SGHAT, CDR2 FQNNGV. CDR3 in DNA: TGTGCCAGCAGCTTAGCAGGAGATGGGTACACCTTC. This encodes CASSLAGDGYTF.

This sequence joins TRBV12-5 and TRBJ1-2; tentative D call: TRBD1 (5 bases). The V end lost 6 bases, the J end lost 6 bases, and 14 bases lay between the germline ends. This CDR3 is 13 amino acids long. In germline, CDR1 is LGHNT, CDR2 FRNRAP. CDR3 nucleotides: TGTGCTAGTGGGCGCCCTCGAGGGGATGGCTACACCTTC. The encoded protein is CASGRPRGDGYTF.

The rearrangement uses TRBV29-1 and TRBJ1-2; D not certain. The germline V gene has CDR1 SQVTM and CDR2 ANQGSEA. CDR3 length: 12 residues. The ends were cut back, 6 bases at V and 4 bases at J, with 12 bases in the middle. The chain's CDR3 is CSVVTRGYGYTF. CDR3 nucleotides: TGCAGCGTCGTGACCCGGGGCTATGGCTACACCTTC. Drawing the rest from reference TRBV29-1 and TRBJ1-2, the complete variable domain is SAVISQKPSRDICQRGTSLTIQCQVDSQVTMMFWYRQQPGQSLTLIATANQGSEATYESGFVIDKFPISRPNLTFSTLTVSNMSPEDSSIYLCSVVTRGYGYTFGSGTRLTVV.

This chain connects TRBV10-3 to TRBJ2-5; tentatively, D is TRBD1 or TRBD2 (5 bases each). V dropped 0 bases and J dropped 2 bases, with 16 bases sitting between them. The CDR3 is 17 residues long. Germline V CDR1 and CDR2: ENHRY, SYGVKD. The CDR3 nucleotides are TGTGCCATCAGTGAGTCCGGGACCCCCAGTGGACAAGAGACCCAGTACTTC. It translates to CAISESGTPSGQETQYF.

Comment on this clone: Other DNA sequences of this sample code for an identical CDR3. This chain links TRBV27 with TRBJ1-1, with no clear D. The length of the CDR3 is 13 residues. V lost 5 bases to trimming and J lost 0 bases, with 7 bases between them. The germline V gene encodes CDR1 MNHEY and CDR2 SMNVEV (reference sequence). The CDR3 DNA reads TGTGCCAGCAGTCCACAGCTGAACACTGAAGCTTTCTTT. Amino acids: CASSPQLNTEAFF.

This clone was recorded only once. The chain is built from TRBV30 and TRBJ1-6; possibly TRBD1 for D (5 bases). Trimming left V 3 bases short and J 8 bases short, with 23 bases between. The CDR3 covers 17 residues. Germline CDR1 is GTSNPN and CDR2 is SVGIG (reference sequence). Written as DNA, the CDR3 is TGTGCCTGGAGCCGGGGGGTGGGTGCGTGGGAATATTCACCCCTCCACTTT. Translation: CAWSRGVGAWEYSPLHF.

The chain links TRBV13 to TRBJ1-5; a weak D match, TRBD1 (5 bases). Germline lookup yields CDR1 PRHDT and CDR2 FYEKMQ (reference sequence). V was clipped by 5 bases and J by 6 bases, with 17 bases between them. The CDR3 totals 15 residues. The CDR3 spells CASSKGTITGQPQHF. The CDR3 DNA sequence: TGTGCCAGCAGCAAAGGGACGATCACCGGTCAGCCCCAGCATTTT. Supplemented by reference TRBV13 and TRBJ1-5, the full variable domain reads AAGVIQSPRHLIKEKRETATLKCYPIPRHDTVYWYQQGPGQDPQFLISFYEKMQSDKGSIPDRFSAQQFSDYHSELNMSSLELGDSALYFCASSKGTITGQPQHFGDGTRLSIL.

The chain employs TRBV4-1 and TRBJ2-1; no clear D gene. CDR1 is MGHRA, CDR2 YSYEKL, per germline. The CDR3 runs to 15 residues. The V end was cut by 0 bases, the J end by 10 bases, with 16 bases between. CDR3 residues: CASSQELYPGVEQFF. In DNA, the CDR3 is TGCGCCAGCAGCCAAGAGCTCTACCCCGGAGTGGAGCAGTTCTTC.

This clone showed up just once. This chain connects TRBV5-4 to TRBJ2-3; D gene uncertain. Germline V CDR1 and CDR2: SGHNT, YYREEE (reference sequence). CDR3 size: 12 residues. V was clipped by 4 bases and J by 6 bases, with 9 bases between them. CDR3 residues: CASSELSDTQYF. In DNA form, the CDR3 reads TGTGCCAGCAGCGAGTTATCTGATACGCAGTATTTT.

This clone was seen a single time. The CDR3 DNA follows: TGTGCCAGCAGTTTTACCGGGACAGCGTCCTACGAGCAGTACTTC. Encoded protein: CASSFTGTASYEQYF. The rearrangement uses TRBV28 and TRBJ2-7; 7 nucleotides line up with TRBD1. The CDR3 is made up of 15 amino acids. Germline CDR1 is MDHEN and CDR2 is SYDVKM. Trimming removed 3 bases from V and 1 base from J; junction bases left unmatched: 6.

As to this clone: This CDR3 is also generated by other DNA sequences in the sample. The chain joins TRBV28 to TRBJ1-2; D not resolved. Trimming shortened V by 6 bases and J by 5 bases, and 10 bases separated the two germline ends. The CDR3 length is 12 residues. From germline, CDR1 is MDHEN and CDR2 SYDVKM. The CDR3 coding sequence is TGTGCCAGCAGCCTACAGCGTTATGGCTACACCTTC. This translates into CASSLQRYGYTF.

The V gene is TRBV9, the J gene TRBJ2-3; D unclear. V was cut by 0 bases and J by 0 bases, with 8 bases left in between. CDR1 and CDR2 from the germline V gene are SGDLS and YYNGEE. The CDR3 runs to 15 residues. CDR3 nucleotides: TGTGCCAGCAGCGTAGTGGGCTCTAGCACAGATACGCAGTATTTT. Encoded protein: CASSVVGSSTDTQYF. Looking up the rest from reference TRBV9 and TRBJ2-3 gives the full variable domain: DSGVTQTPKHLITATGQRVTLRCSPRSGDLSVYWYQQSLDQGLQFLIQYYNGEERAKGNILERFSAQQFPDLHSELNLSSLELGDSALYFCASSVVGSSTDTQYFGPGTRLTVL.

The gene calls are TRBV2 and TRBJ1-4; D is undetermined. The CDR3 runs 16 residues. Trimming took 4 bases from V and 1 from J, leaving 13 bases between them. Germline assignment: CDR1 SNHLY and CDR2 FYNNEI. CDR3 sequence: CASSVGPPITNEKLFF. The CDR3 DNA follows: TGTGCCAGCAGTGTCGGACCGCCGATAACTAATGAAAAACTGTTTTTT.

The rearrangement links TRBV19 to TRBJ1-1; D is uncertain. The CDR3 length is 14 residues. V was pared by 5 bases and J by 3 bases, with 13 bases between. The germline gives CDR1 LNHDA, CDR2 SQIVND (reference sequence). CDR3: CASSSAGGYTEAFF. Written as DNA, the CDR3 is TGTGCCAGTAGTTCAGCCGGAGGGTACACTGAAGCTTTCTTT. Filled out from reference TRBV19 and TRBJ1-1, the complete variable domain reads DGGITQSPKYLFRKEGQNVTLSCEQNLNHDAMYWYRQDPGQGLRLIYYSQIVNDFQKGDIAEGYSVSREKKESFPLTVTSAQKNPTAFYLCASSSAGGYTEAFFGQGTRLTVV.

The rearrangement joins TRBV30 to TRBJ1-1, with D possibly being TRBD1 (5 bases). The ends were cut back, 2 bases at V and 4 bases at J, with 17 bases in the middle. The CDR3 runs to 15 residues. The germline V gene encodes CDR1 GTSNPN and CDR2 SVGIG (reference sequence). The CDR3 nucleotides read TGTGCCTGGAGTCCCCCCGCCGGGGCGAGCACTGAAGCTTTCTTT. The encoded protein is CAWSPPAGASTEAFF.

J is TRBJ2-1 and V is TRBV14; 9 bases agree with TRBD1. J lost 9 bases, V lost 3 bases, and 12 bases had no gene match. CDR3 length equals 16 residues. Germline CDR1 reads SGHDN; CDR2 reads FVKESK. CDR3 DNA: TGTGCCAGCAGCCAGCTACAGGGGGCCCTCGACGGTGAGCAGTTCTTC. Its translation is CASSQLQGALDGEQFF. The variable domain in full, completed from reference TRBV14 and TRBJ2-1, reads EAGVTQFPSHSVIEKGQTVTLRCDPISGHDNLYWYRRVMGKEIKFLLHFVKESKQDESGMPNNRFLAERTGGTYSTLKVQPAELEDSGVYFCASSQLQGALDGEQFFGPGTRLTVL.